The sequence of this T cell receptor (beta chain) was determined in a study of cytomegalovirus exposure and HLA in healthy donors. Notes on the study in general: Many donors shared some public TCRs, even though most TCR sequences were rare. Researchers reported that a few CMV-associated chains were confirmed in vitro as CMV antigen-specific. Later analysis suggested links between common viral pathogens and several top significant clusters. One variant, a missense change in DCLRE1C, was linked in a later analysis to TCR beta V- and J-gene trimming.

V was trimmed by 5 bases and J by 14 bases, leaving 18 bases between them. Germline V CDR1 and CDR2: LNHDA, SQIVND (reference sequence). This CDR3 is built from 13 residues. The PCR had 60 Vbeta and 13 Jbeta primers. Profiled with immunoSEQ multiplex PCR; TCRdb holds only in-frame clones, not every one. The sample records some 150,000 clones, more than 70% being singletons. This clone appeared a few times. The antigen remains undetermined. The clonotype was recovered from a male donor in good health and CMV-seronegative. The specimen sequenced was PBMCs. The chain joins TRBV19 to TRBJ1-4; D is uncertain. CDR3 in DNA: TGTGCCAGTAGTTTCTCCTCTTTCACGGGGCTGTTTTTT. Its protein is CASSFSSFTGLFF. The full variable domain, its missing parts supplied by reference TRBV19 and TRBJ1-4, is DGGITQSPKYLFRKEGQNVTLSCEQNLNHDAMYWYRQDPGQGLRLIYYSQIVNDFQKGDIAEGYSVSREKKESFPLTVTSAQKNPTAFYLCASSFSSFTGLFFGSGTQLSVL.